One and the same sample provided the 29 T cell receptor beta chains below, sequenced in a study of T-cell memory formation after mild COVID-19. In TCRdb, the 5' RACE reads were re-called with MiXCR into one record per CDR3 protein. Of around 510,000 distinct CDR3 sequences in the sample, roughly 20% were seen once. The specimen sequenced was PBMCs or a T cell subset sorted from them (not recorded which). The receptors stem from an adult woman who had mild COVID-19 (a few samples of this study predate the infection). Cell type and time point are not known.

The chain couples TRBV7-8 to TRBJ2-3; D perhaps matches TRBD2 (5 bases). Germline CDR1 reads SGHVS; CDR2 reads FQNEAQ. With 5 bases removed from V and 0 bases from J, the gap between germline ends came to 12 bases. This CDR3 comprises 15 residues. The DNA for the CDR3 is TGTGCCAGCAGCCGAGGGTGGACTAGCACAGATACGCAGTATTTT. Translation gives CASSRGWTSTDTQYF.

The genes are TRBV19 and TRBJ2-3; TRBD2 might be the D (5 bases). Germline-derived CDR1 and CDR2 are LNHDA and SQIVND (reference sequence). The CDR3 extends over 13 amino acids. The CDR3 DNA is TGTGCTACCGCAACCGGGAAGTCTTTTACGCAGTATTTT. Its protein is CATATGKSFTQYF.

DNA of the CDR3: TGTGCCAGCAGCTTAGTTAGCGGGAGCTCGCGCAATGAGCAGTTCTTC. Translating it yields CASSLVSGSSRNEQFF. The chain has TRBV11-2 and TRBJ2-1; 9 bases are a match to TRBD2. V trimming: 1 base; J trimming: 6 bases; junction bases outside the gene matches: 7. Per germline, CDR1 SGHAT and CDR2 FQNNGV. The CDR3 is 16 residues long.

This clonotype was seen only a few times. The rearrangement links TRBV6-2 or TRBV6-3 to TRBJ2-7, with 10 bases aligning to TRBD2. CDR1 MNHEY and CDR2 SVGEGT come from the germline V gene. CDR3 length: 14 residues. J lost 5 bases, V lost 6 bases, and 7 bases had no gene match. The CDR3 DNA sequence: TGTGCCAGCAGATCCAGCGGGAGGGCCAACGAGCAGTACTTC. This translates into CASRSSGRANEQYF.

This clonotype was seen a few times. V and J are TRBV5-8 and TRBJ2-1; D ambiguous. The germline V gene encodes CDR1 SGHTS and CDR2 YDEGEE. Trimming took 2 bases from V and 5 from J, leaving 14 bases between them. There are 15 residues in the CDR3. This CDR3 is CASSFLGGPNNEQFF. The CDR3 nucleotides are TGTGCCAGCAGCTTTCTGGGCGGTCCCAACAATGAGCAGTTCTTC.

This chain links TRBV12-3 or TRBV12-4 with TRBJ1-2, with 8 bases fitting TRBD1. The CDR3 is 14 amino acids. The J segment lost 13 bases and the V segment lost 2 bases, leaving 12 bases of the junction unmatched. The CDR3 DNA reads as TGTGCCAGCAGTTTACCTCGGGACAGGCCGGTCTCCACCTTC. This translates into CASSLPRDRPVSTF.

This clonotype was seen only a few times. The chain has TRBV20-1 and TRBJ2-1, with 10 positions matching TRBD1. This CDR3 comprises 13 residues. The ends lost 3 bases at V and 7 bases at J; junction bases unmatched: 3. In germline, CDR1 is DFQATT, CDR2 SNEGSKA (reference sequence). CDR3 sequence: CSARTGGGNEQFF. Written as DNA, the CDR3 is TGCAGTGCTAGGACAGGGGGCGGGAATGAGCAGTTCTTC.

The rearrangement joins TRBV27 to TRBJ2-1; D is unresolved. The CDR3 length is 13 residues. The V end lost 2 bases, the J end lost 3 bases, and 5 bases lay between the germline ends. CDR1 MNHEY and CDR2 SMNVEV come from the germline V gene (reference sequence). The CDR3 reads CASSLAHYNEQFF. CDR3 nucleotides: TGTGCCAGCAGTTTAGCCCACTACAATGAGCAGTTCTTC.

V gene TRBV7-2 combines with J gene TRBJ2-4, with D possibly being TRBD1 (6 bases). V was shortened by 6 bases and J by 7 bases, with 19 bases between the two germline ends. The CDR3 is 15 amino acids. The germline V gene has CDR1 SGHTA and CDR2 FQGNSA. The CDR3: CASSIQNRDGNIQYF. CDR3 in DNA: TGTGCCAGCAGTATACAAAACAGGGATGGGAACATTCAGTACTTC.

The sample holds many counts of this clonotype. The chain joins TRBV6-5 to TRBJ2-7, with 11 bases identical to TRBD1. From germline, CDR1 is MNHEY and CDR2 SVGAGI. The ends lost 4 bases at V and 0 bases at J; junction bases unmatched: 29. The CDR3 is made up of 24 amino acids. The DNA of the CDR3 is TGTGCCAGCAGTTTATATGGCCCCGGGACAGGGGGGTGGCTAGCGACCAGGAGCTCCTACGAGCAGTACTTC. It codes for CASSLYGPGTGGWLATRSSYEQYF.

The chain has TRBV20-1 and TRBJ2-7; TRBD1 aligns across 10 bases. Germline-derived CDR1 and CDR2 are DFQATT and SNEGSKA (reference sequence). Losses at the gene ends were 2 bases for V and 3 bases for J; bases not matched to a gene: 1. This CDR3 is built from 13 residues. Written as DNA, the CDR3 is TGCAGTGCTAGAAGGACAGGGGGCTACGAGCAGTACTTC. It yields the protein CSARRTGGYEQYF.

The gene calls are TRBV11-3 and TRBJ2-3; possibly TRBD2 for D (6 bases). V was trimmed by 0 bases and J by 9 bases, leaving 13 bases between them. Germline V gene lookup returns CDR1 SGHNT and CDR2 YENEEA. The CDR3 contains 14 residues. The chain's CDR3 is CASSLDPEGQTQYF. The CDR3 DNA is TGTGCCAGCAGCTTAGATCCGGAGGGGCAGACGCAGTATTTT. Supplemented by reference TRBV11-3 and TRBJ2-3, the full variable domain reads EAGVVQSPRYKIIEKKQPVAFWCNPISGHNTLYWYLQNLGQGPELLIRYENEEAVDDSQLPKDRFSAERLKGVDSTLKIQPAELGDSAVYLCASSLDPEGQTQYFGPGTRLTVL.

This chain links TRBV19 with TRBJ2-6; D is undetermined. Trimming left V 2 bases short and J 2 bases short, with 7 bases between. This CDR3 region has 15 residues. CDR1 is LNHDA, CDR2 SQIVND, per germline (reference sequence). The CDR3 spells CASSIIGTGANVLTF. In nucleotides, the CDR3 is TGTGCCAGTAGTATAATAGGGACTGGGGCCAACGTCCTGACTTTC.

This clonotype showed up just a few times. CDR3 in amino acids: CSARDISGSYNEQFF. The CDR3, as DNA: TGCAGTGCTAGAGATATTAGCGGGAGCTACAATGAGCAGTTCTTC. The V and J genes are TRBV20-1 and TRBJ2-1, with TRBD2 matching over 9 bases. The J segment lost 3 bases and the V segment lost 0 bases, leaving 3 bases of the junction unmatched. Germline V gene sequence: CDR1 DFQATT, CDR2 SNEGSKA (reference sequence). This CDR3 has 15 residues.

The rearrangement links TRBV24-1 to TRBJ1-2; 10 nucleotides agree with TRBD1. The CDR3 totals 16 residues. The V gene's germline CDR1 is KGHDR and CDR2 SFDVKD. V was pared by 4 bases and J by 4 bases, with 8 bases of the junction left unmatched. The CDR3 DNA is TGTGCCACCAGTGACCAGAAGACAGGGGGCGTCTATGGCTACACCTTC. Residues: CATSDQKTGGVYGYTF.

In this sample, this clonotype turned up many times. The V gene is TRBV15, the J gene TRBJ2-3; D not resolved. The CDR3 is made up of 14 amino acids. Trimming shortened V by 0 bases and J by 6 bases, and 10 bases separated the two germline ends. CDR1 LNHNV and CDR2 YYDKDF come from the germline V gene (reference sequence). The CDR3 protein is CATSRDAVSDTQYF. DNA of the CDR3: TGTGCCACCAGCAGAGACGCGGTTTCCGATACGCAGTATTTT.

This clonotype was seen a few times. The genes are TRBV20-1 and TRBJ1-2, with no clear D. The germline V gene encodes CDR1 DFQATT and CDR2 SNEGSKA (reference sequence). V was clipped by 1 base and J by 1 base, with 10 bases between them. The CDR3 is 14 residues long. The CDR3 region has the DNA TGCAGTGCTAGAGCCGGACCGATTAACTATGGCTACACCTTC. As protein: CSARAGPINYGYTF.

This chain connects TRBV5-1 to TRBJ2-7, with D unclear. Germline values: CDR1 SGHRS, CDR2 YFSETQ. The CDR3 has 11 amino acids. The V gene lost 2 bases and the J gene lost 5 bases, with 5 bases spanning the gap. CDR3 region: CASSFNNEQYF. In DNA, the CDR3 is TGCGCCAGCAGCTTTAACAACGAGCAGTACTTC.

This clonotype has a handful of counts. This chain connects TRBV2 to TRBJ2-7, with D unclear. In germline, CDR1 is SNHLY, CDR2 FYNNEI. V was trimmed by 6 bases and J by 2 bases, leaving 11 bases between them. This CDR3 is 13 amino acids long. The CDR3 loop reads CASRLLGAYEQYF. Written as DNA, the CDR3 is TGTGCCAGCAGGTTACTGGGCGCCTACGAGCAGTACTTC.

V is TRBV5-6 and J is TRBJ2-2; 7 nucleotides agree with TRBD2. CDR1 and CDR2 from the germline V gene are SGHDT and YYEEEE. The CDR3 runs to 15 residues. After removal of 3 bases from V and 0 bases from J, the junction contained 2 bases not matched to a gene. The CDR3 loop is CASSWDYSNTGELFF. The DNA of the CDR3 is TGTGCCAGCAGCTGGGACTATTCGAACACCGGGGAGCTGTTTTTT.

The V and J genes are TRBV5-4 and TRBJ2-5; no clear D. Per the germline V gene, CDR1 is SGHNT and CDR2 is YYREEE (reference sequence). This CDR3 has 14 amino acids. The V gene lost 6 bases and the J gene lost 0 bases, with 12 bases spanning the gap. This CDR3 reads CASKQAPNQETQYF. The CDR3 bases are TGTGCCAGCAAGCAGGCCCCTAACCAAGAGACCCAGTACTTC.

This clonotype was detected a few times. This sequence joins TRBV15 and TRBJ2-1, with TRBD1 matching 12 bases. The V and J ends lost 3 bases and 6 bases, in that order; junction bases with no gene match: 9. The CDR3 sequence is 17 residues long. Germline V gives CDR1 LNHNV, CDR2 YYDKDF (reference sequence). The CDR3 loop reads CATSRDPGTGGFNEQFF. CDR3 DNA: TGTGCCACCAGCAGGGATCCCGGGACAGGGGGCTTCAATGAGCAGTTCTTC.

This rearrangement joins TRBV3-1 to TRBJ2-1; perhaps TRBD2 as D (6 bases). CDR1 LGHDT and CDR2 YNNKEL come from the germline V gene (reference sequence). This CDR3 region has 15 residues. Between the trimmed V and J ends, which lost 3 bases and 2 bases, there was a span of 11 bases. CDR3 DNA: TGTGCCAGCAGCCACCCGGGACTGGCCTACAATGAGCAGTTCTTC. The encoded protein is CASSHPGLAYNEQFF.

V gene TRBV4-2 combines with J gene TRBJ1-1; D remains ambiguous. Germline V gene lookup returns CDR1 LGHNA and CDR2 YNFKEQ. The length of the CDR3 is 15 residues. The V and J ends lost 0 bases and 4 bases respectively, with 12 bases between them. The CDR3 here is CASSQDTRVGTEAFF. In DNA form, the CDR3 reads TGTGCCAGCAGCCAAGATACGAGGGTCGGCACTGAAGCTTTCTTT.

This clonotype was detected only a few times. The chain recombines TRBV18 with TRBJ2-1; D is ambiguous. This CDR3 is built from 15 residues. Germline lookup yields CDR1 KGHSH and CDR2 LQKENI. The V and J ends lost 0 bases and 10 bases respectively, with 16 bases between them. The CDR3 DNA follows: TGTGCCAGCTCACCACCTACAGCCACCTTTGTGGAGCAGTTCTTC. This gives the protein CASSPPTATFVEQFF.

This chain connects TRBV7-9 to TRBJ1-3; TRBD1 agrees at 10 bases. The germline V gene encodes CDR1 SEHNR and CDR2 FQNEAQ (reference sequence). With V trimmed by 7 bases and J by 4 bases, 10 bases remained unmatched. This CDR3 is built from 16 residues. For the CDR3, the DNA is TGTGCCAGCACCCGGACAGGGGGTTTGGGCGGAAACACCATATATTTT. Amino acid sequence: CASTRTGGLGGNTIYF.

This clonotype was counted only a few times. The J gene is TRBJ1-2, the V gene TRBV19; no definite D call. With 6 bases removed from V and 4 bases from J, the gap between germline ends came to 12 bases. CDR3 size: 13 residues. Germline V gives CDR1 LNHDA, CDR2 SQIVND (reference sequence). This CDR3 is CASSPFTAYGYTF. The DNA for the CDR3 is TGTGCCAGTAGCCCATTTACGGCCTATGGCTACACCTTC.

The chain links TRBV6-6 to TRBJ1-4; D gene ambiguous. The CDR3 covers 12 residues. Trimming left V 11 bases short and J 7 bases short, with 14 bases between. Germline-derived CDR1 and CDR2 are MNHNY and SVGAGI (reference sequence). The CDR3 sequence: CAVKGLGEKLFF. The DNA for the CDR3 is TGTGCCGTAAAAGGGCTAGGTGAAAAACTGTTTTTT.

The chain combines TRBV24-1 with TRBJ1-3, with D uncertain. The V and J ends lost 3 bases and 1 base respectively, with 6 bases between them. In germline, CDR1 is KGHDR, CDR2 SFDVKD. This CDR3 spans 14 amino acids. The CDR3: CATSDANSGNTIYF. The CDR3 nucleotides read TGTGCCACCAGTGATGCGAATTCTGGAAACACCATATATTTT.